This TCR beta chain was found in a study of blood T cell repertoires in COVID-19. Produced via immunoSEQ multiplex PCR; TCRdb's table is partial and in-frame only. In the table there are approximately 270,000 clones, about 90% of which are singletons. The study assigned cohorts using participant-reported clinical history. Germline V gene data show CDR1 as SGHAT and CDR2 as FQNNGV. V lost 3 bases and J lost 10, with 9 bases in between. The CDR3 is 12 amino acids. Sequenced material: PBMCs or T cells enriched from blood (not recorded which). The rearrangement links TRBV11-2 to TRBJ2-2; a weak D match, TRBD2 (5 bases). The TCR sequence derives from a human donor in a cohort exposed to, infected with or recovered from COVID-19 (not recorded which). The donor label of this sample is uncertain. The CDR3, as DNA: TGTGCCAGCAGCTTTTACGGGAAGGAGCTGTTTTTT. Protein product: CASSFYGKELFF.